The rows below give T cell receptor beta chains drawn from one sample of a study of low-dose radiotherapy and immunotherapy resistance in tumors. TCRdb passed the reads through MiXCR, listing each CDR3 protein once. The sample yields about 64,000 distinct CDR3 sequences, approximately 26% seen once. This sample comprised PBMCs, obtained before treatment. Every receptor here comes from a male donor with rectosigmoid adenocarcinoma. Both conserved end residues are part of each CDR3. The order of the fields is clone size, V gene, J gene, D gene, CDR3 DNA, CDR3 protein. The D gene is left open where the match is weak. Size values are once, few and many counts, or a class for expanded clones, and some rows have none.

size: .
V: TRBV6-2/TRBV6-3
J: TRBJ2-7
D: TRBD2
DNA: TGTGCCAGCAGCCCAATTCGAACTAGCGGGGGAGCCTACGAGCAGTACTTC
CDR3: CASSPIRTSGGAYEQYF

size: many
V: TRBV20-1
J: TRBJ1-5
D: .
DNA: TGCAGTGCTAGAGATCTTAGTCGGACAGCGGGGAGGAATCAGCCCCAGCATTTT
CDR3: CSARDLSRTAGRNQPQHF

size: many
V: TRBV2
J: TRBJ2-2
D: TRBD2
DNA: TGTGCCAGCAGGGGAGCGGGGTGGATCGGGGAGCTGTTTTTT
CDR3: CASRGAGWIGELFF

size: .
V: TRBV6-2/TRBV6-3
J: TRBJ2-4
D: .
DNA: TGTGCCAGCAGTTTCTCTTCCGCCAGCCTTGCCAAAAACATTCAGTACTTC
CDR3: CASSFSSASLAKNIQYF

size: .
V: TRBV28
J: TRBJ1-1
D: TRBD1
DNA: TGTGCCAGCAGTTTCGAGGACAGGGGGAACACTGAAGCTTTCTTT
CDR3: CASSFEDRGNTEAFF

size: many
V: TRBV19
J: TRBJ2-2
D: .
DNA: TGTGCCGCCTCAACTAGCAGTCGCACCGGGGAGCTGTTTTTT
CDR3: CAASTSSRTGELFF

size: many
V: TRBV6-6
J: TRBJ1-1
D: .
DNA: TGTGCCAGCAGTTATGCAGCGAACACTGAAGCTTTCTTT
CDR3: CASSYAANTEAFF

size: many
V: TRBV7-2
J: TRBJ2-3
D: .
DNA: TGTGCCAGCAGCTTAGGCGGTACCACAGATACGCAGTATTTT
CDR3: CASSLGGTTDTQYF

size: few
V: TRBV12-3/TRBV12-4
J: TRBJ2-5
D: .
DNA: TGTGCCAGCAGTTTGGTGGAACAAGAGACCCAGTACTTC
CDR3: CASSLVEQETQYF

size: .
V: TRBV29-1
J: TRBJ1-5
D: TRBD1
DNA: TGCAGCGTGACAACAGGGGGCGTCAATCAGCCCCAGCATTTT
CDR3: CSVTTGGVNQPQHF

size: once
V: TRBV27
J: TRBJ2-3
D: TRBD2
DNA: TGTGCCAGCAGTTTACCCTCTAGCGGGCTCACAGATACGCAGTATTTT
CDR3: CASSLPSSGLTDTQYF

size: .
V: TRBV6-5
J: TRBJ1-3
D: .
DNA: TGTGCCAGCAGTTCAATCGCCTCTGGAAACACCATATATTTT
CDR3: CASSSIASGNTIYF

size: many
V: TRBV28
J: TRBJ2-1
D: TRBD2
DNA: TGTGCCAGCAAACTAGCGGGAGTAGGGAATGAGCAGTTCTTC
CDR3: CASKLAGVGNEQFF

size: many
V: TRBV29-1
J: TRBJ1-1
D: .
DNA: TGCAGCGTTTTAACGTTCATGAACACTGAAGCTTTCTTT
CDR3: CSVLTFMNTEAFF

size: many
V: TRBV6-2/TRBV6-3
J: TRBJ1-2
D: .
DNA: TGTGCCACCCACCTTGAGGGATTCTATGGCTACACCTTC
CDR3: CATHLEGFYGYTF

size: many
V: TRBV27
J: TRBJ2-5
D: .
DNA: TGTGCCAGCAGGGATCGGGACACACAACAAGAGACCCAGTACTTC
CDR3: CASRDRDTQQETQYF

size: many
V: TRBV5-4
J: TRBJ2-3
D: .
DNA: TGTGCCAGCAGCTTGGGCTCGCACGGCCCGACAGATACGCAGTATTTT
CDR3: CASSLGSHGPTDTQYF

size: many
V: TRBV6-1
J: TRBJ2-1
D: .
DNA: TGTGCCAGCAGTGAATATGGGGTCGATGAGCAGTTCTTC
CDR3: CASSEYGVDEQFF

size: .
V: TRBV6-4
J: TRBJ2-1
D: TRBD2
DNA: TGTGCCAGCAGTGTCGCCGGGACTAGCGGGAATGAGCAGTTCTTC
CDR3: CASSVAGTSGNEQFF

size: many
V: TRBV11-1
J: TRBJ2-5
D: .
DNA: TGTGCCAGCAGCTTAGTACCAGGCCTGGGGGAGACCCAGTACTTC
CDR3: CASSLVPGLGETQYF

size: many
V: TRBV20-1
J: TRBJ1-1
D: .
DNA: TGCAGTGCCCCAACGGGGGTGAGGACTGAAGCTTTCTTT
CDR3: CSAPTGVRTEAFF

size: many
V: TRBV5-4
J: TRBJ2-2
D: TRBD1
DNA: TGTGCCAGCAGCTTGGTGTCAGGGGGCGTGGGGGAGCTGTTTTTT
CDR3: CASSLVSGGVGELFF

size: many
V: TRBV5-5
J: TRBJ1-1
D: .
DNA: TGTGCCAGCAGCACCATACAGGGAAGTGCGACTGAAGCTTTCTTT
CDR3: CASSTIQGSATEAFF

size: many
V: TRBV5-8
J: TRBJ2-5
D: TRBD1
DNA: TGTGCCAGCAGCTCCTCAGGGGGCTGGGAGACCCAGTACTTC
CDR3: CASSSSGGWETQYF

size: many
V: TRBV7-8
J: TRBJ2-7
D: TRBD2
DNA: TGTGCCAGCAGCTTTCTCTCAGCGGGGCCCGCCTCCTACGAGCAGTACTTC
CDR3: CASSFLSAGPASYEQYF

size: many
V: TRBV28
J: TRBJ2-1
D: TRBD2
DNA: TGTGCCAGCAAATACGCGGGAGGTTTTATGCAGTTCTTC
CDR3: CASKYAGGFMQFF

size: many
V: TRBV7-8
J: TRBJ2-3
D: TRBD2
DNA: TGTGCCAGCAGCTACCAGCGGGGGGCAGATACGCAGTATTTT
CDR3: CASSYQRGADTQYF

size: many
V: TRBV4-3
J: TRBJ2-1
D: TRBD2
DNA: TGCGCCAGCAGCCAAGTAGTCGGTTTGTCCGGCGGGGGGGCTTCCTACAATGAGCAGTTCTTC
CDR3: CASSQVVGLSGGGASYNEQFF

size: many
V: TRBV7-9
J: TRBJ2-7
D: TRBD1
DNA: TGTGCCAGCAGCGCCCGGGACAGGGCCTACGAGCAGTACTTC
CDR3: CASSARDRAYEQYF

size: many
V: TRBV20-1
J: TRBJ1-3
D: .
DNA: TGCAGTGCTAGACCCAGGGGTATTCAAGGAAACACCATATATTTT
CDR3: CSARPRGIQGNTIYF

size: many
V: TRBV19
J: TRBJ2-1
D: TRBD2
DNA: TGTGCCAGTAGTGTGCTGGGGCTAGCGGGTTCTAATGAGCAGTTCTTC
CDR3: CASSVLGLAGSNEQFF

size: once
V: TRBV14
J: TRBJ2-2
D: .
DNA: TGTGCCAGCGGTTTCCTGAGTAACACCGGGGAGCTGTTTTTT
CDR3: CASGFLSNTGELFF

size: many
V: TRBV2
J: TRBJ1-5
D: .
DNA: TGTGCCAGTACAGGGTATGGCAATCAGCCCCAGCATTTT
CDR3: CASTGYGNQPQHF

size: many
V: TRBV4-3
J: TRBJ2-7
D: .
DNA: TGCGCCAGCAGCCAAGAGGTAGCAGGCAGTTCTGGGGGCTACGAGCAGTACTTC
CDR3: CASSQEVAGSSGGYEQYF

size: .
V: TRBV4-2
J: TRBJ2-7
D: TRBD2
DNA: TGTGCCAGCAGCCAAGTACTAGCGGACTACGAGCAGTACTTC
CDR3: CASSQVLADYEQYF

size: .
V: TRBV6-6
J: TRBJ1-2
D: TRBD1
DNA: TGTGCCGGACGACAGGGGCAGAGCTATGGCTACACCTTC
CDR3: CAGRQGQSYGYTF

size: .
V: TRBV11-2
J: TRBJ2-1
D: TRBD2
DNA: TGTGCCAGCAGCTCAATCCATCGACTAGCGGGGGGGTTCAATGAGCAGTTCTTC
CDR3: CASSSIHRLAGGFNEQFF

size: many
V: TRBV7-2
J: TRBJ1-6
D: TRBD1
DNA: TGTGCCAGCAGGGAGGACGGGACAGGGGCACCCCTCCACTTT
CDR3: CASREDGTGAPLHF

size: few
V: TRBV5-1
J: TRBJ1-1
D: .
DNA: TGCGCCAGCAGCCCTACGAGGGGCACTGAAGCTTTCTTT
CDR3: CASSPTRGTEAFF

size: many
V: TRBV19
J: TRBJ2-7
D: .
DNA: TGTGCCAGTAGTAGAAGACACCCCTCCTACGAGCAGTACTTC
CDR3: CASSRRHPSYEQYF

size: many
V: TRBV6-1
J: TRBJ1-2
D: .
DNA: TGTGCCAGCAGGCCCGGCCCGCCGGAGGGCTACACCTTC
CDR3: CASRPGPPEGYTF

size: many
V: TRBV7-2
J: TRBJ2-5
D: .
DNA: TGTGCCAGCAGCTTCCAACTCCTCTCGGGGCAAGAGACCCAGTACTTC
CDR3: CASSFQLLSGQETQYF

size: many
V: TRBV19
J: TRBJ2-2
D: .
DNA: TGTGCCAGTAGTATCGGGGGCGCGAACACCGGGGAGCTGTTTTTT
CDR3: CASSIGGANTGELFF

size: many
V: TRBV12-3/TRBV12-4
J: TRBJ2-7
D: .
DNA: TGTGCCAGCAGCCGGCAGATCGGTGAGCAGTACTTC
CDR3: CASSRQIGEQYF

size: many
V: TRBV5-1
J: TRBJ2-7
D: TRBD1
DNA: TGCGCCCAGGGGGACAGGGGCCACGAGCAGTACTTC
CDR3: CAQGDRGHEQYF

size: many
V: TRBV7-2
J: TRBJ2-2
D: .
DNA: TGTGCCAGCAGCTTAGGCGGGACCCCGGGGGCCCACGGGGAGCTGTTTTTT
CDR3: CASSLGGTPGAHGELFF

size: few
V: TRBV5-1
J: TRBJ1-1
D: .
DNA: TGCGCCAGCAGCTTTCCGGGCAGGGAGGGTATCGCTGAAGCTTTCTTT
CDR3: CASSFPGREGIAEAFF

size: .
V: TRBV12-3/TRBV12-4
J: TRBJ1-4
D: .
DNA: TGTGCCAGCAGTTTGCGGGAGAATAATGAAAAACTGTTTTTT
CDR3: CASSLRENNEKLFF

size: many
V: TRBV6-2/TRBV6-3
J: TRBJ2-7
D: .
DNA: TGTGCCAGCAGTTACGGTGGCAGCGTAGCTGTCGAGCAGTACTTC
CDR3: CASSYGGSVAVEQYF